The T cell receptor (beta chain) under discussion was sequenced for a study of T-cell memory formation after mild COVID-19. Study at large: There were largely donor-specific TCR clusters. Overall study findings and caveats: Contracting clones localized mainly to CM and EM when CD4+ and mainly to EMRA when CD8+.

A word on this clonotype: Its antigen is currently unknown.

The CDR3 has 15 amino acids. Trimming pared 1 base from V and 2 bases from J, leaving 12 bases between. Germline V gene sequence: CDR1 LGHDT, CDR2 YNNKEL (reference sequence). TCRdb used MiXCR to reprocess the 5' RACE reads, holding one entry per CDR3 protein. The sample carries roughly 510,000 distinct CDR3 sequences, 15% to 20% recorded once. The sample comprised PBMCs or a T cell subset sorted from them (not recorded which). The TCR sequence derives from an adult woman who had mild COVID-19 (a few samples of this study predate the infection). Cell type and time point are not known. The V gene is TRBV3-1, the J gene TRBJ2-7; tentatively, D is TRBD2 (6 bases). The CDR3 protein is CASSQGGGATYEQYF. The CDR3 coding sequence is TGTGCCAGCAGCCAAGGTGGCGGGGCTACCTACGAGCAGTACTTC.